The rows below give T cell receptor beta chains drawn from one sample of a study of T-cell memory formation after mild COVID-19. TCRdb called the 5' RACE reads again in MiXCR, with one record for every CDR3 protein. Of 380,000 or so distinct CDR3 sequences detected, under 15% appear once; the ten largest clones hold roughly a fifth. Sequencing input: PBMCs or a T cell subset sorted from them (not recorded which). These receptors all stem from a man younger than 35 who had mild COVID-19 (a few samples of this study predate the infection). Cell type and time point are not known. Both conserved end residues are part of each CDR3. The D gene is left open where the match is weak. For some rows the clone size is stated as once, few or many, or as a class when expanded; others skip it.

J gene | D gene | V gene | clone size | CDR3 length | CDR3 protein | CDR3 DNA
TRBJ2-2 | TRBD1 | TRBV24-1 | NA | 17 | CATSEAGGASLPGELFF | TGTGCCACCAGTGAAGCAGGGGGCGCATCCCTCCCCGGGGAGCTGTTTTTT
TRBJ1-2 | NA | TRBV12-3/TRBV12-4 | NA | 15 | CASSLGRLGSHGYTF | TGTGCCAGCAGTTTAGGTCGTTTAGGGAGCCATGGCTACACCTTC
TRBJ2-2 | TRBD2 | TRBV29-1 | few | 12 | CSVSGGSGELFF | TGCAGCGTTTCGGGAGGATCCGGGGAGCTGTTTTTT
TRBJ1-1 | TRBD1 | TRBV7-8 | NA | 14 | CASSLGQGMAEAFF | TGTGCCAGCAGCTTGGGACAGGGGATGGCTGAAGCTTTCTTT
TRBJ2-6 | TRBD1 | TRBV3-1 | many | 15 | CASSYQGAGANVLTF | TGTGCCAGCAGCTACCAGGGGGCTGGGGCCAACGTCCTGACTTTC
TRBJ2-3 | NA | TRBV3-1 | NA | 18 | CASSQVSPPEAATDTQYF | TGTGCCAGCAGCCAAGTAAGTCCCCCCGAGGCAGCAACAGATACGCAGTATTTT
TRBJ1-1 | NA | TRBV3-1 | NA | 14 | CASSDRDGDTEAFF | TGTGCCAGCAGCGATCGAGACGGAGACACTGAAGCTTTCTTT
TRBJ2-5 | NA | TRBV6-5 | few | 15 | CASSSTPGRLTTQYF | TGTGCCAGCAGTTCTACCCCGGGGCGCCTGACGACCCAGTACTTC
TRBJ2-3 | TRBD2 | TRBV6-6 | NA | 15 | CASSSSGGAEDTQYF | TGTGCCAGCAGCTCTAGCGGGGGGGCCGAAGATACGCAGTATTTT
TRBJ1-4 | NA | TRBV6-1 | NA | 13 | CASKFPAGEKLFF | TGTGCCAGCAAGTTTCCAGCTGGAGAAAAACTGTTTTTT
TRBJ2-3 | NA | TRBV27 | NA | 15 | CASSFQVGETYTQYF | TGTGCCAGCAGTTTTCAAGTAGGGGAAACCTATACGCAGTATTTT
TRBJ2-3 | TRBD2 | TRBV7-2 | many | 15 | CATPPAGERTDTQYF | TGTGCCACCCCTCCGGCGGGGGAAAGGACAGATACGCAGTATTTT
TRBJ2-3 | TRBD2 | TRBV6-5 | few | 15 | CASSYGLAGPDTQYF | TGTGCCAGCAGTTACGGACTAGCGGGGCCAGATACGCAGTATTTT
TRBJ2-1 | TRBD2 | TRBV18 | NA | 17 | CASSPRGGLAAYNEQFF | TGTGCCAGCTCACCACGGGGGGGACTAGCGGCCTACAATGAGCAGTTCTTC
TRBJ2-1 | NA | TRBV4-3 | few | 13 | CASSQETDNEQFF | TGCGCCAGCAGCCAAGAAACCGACAATGAGCAGTTCTTC
TRBJ1-2 | TRBD1 | TRBV6-1 | NA | 15 | CASSEAEGAGYGYTF | TGTGCCAGCAGTGAAGCAGAGGGGGCGGGGTATGGCTACACCTTC
TRBJ1-6 | NA | TRBV12-3/TRBV12-4 | NA | 14 | CASSFRGPYSPLHF | TGTGCCAGCAGTTTCAGGGGACCTTATTCACCCCTCCACTTT
TRBJ1-5 | TRBD1 | TRBV15 | few | 19 | CATSGYLGQVFSSNQPQHF | TGTGCCACCAGCGGTTATCTGGGACAGGTTTTTTCTAGCAATCAGCCCCAGCATTTT
TRBJ2-3 | NA | TRBV6-5 | NA | 15 | CASSYGSPSTDTQYF | TGTGCCAGCAGTTACGGCTCACCCAGCACAGATACGCAGTATTTT
TRBJ2-2 | TRBD1 | TRBV11-1 | NA | 15 | CASSPRGRGFGELFF | TGTGCCAGCAGCCCCAGGGGGCGAGGATTTGGGGAGCTGTTTTTT
TRBJ1-1 | NA | TRBV4-3 | NA | 15 | CASSRPRGGYTEAFF | TGCGCCAGCAGCCGCCCACGTGGGGGCTACACTGAAGCTTTCTTT
TRBJ2-2 | NA | TRBV4-2 | NA | 15 | CASSPRAGDTGELFF | TGTGCCAGCAGCCCCCGGGCAGGGGACACCGGGGAGCTGTTTTTT
TRBJ2-5 | TRBD1 | TRBV7-9 | NA | 16 | CASTLGDRGRRETQYF | TGTGCCAGCACTTTAGGGGACAGGGGGCGCCGGGAGACCCAGTACTTC
TRBJ2-5 | NA | TRBV20-1 | NA | 13 | CSARKQGGQTQYF | TGCAGTGCTAGGAAACAGGGAGGACAGACCCAGTACTTC
TRBJ1-2 | TRBD1 | TRBV12-3/TRBV12-4 | few | 15 | CASSLGTVLGEGYTF | TGTGCCAGCAGTCTGGGGACAGTCCTTGGGGAGGGCTACACCTTC
TRBJ1-2 | TRBD1 | TRBV28 | NA | 14 | CASSSGQDPNGYTF | TGTGCCAGCAGTTCCGGACAGGACCCAAATGGCTACACCTTC
TRBJ2-7 | TRBD2 | TRBV10-3 | few | 13 | CAISDPGGYEQYF | TGTGCCATCAGTGATCCCGGGGGGTACGAGCAGTACTTC